This T cell receptor (beta chain) was obtained from a study of graft-versus-host responses after intestinal transplantation. Whole-study context: Multivisceral, liver-intestinal, or isolated intestinal transplants were performed in recipients.

Assay: immunoSEQ multiplex PCR; the TCRdb copy retains only in-frame clones and omits some. This table has over 85,000 clones, 91% appearing once. About this clone itself: Its antigen is not identified.

Between the trimmed V and J ends, which lost 2 bases and 11 bases, there was a span of 19 bases. The CDR3 runs to 14 residues. The germline gives CDR1 SGHTA, CDR2 FQGNSA. The source was unstimulated CD4+ T cells sorted from spleen or lymph node cells, collected before transplant. The clonotype comes from a human donor who was the organ donor for an intestinal transplant. The chain couples TRBV7-2 to TRBJ2-7, with D possibly TRBD1 on 7 matching bases. In DNA, the CDR3 is TGTGCCAGCAGCTTAAGGGGGCTCGGGCGGAGGGAGTACTTC. Its protein product is CASSLRGLGRREYF.